The source of this T cell receptor beta chain is a study of blood T cell repertoires in COVID-19. Study details: Sites in the United States, Italy and Spain provided acute and convalescent COVID-19 samples. PBMCs, B-cell-depleted T cells, or T cells provided the cDNA or gDNA that made up the material.

This clone has just one count. Authors' analysis steps: Amplification with reference gene primers provided the estimates of nucleated cell counts. The table came from immunoSEQ multiplex PCR; TCRdb's copy has only in-frame clones and leaves some out. D and trimming were read from the DNA, whereas the V and J calls and clone size are those reported in that table. The sample lists some 180,000 clones; more than 80% were seen once. Trimming shortened V by 6 bases and J by 4 bases, and 9 bases separated the two germline ends. The germline V gene has CDR1 WSHSY and CDR2 SAAADI. The CDR3 has 12 residues. The chain recombines TRBV10-2 with TRBJ1-1, with D perhaps matching TRBD1 (6 bases). The receptor was isolated from a woman in her fifties or sixties with acute or convalescent COVID-19. Sequencing used peripheral blood. DNA of the CDR3: TGCGCCAGCAGACAGGGTCTCACTGAAGCTTTCTTT. It translates to CASRQGLTEAFF.